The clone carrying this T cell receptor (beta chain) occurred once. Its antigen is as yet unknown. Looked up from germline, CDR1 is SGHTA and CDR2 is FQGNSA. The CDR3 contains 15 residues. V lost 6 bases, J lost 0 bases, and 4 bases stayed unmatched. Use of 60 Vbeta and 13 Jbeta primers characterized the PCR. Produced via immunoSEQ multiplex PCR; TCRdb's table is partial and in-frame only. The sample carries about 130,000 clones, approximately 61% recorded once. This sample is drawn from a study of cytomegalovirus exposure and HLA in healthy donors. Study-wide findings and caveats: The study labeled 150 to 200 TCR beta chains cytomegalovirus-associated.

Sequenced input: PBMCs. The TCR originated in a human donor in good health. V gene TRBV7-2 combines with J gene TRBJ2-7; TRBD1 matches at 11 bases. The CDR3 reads CASRRDRGVSYEQYF. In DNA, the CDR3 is TGTGCCAGCAGACGGGACAGGGGGGTCTCCTACGAGCAGTACTTC.